The subject of this entry is one TCR beta chain. Its antigen is still unknown. The data stem from a study of beta chain features in type 1 diabetes. Study-wide points: Shorter templates might be favored by PCR, and equally so in patients and in controls.

The CDR3 is 14 residues long. Trimming removed 5 bases at V and 1 base at J, with 10 bases between. The germline V gene has CDR1 MNHEY and CDR2 SMNVEV (reference sequence). The whole isolated RNA underwent reverse transcription, so sequencing captured expressed TCRB transcripts. Using immunoSEQ multiplex PCR, the repertoire was profiled, and TCRdb retains in-frame clones only, with some absent. The sample consists of about 360,000 clones, around an eighth of them appearing once. This receptor was taken from a man between 18 and 29 years old in good health. The rearrangement joins TRBV27 to TRBJ2-3; D is possibly TRBD2 (5 bases). Sequences were obtained from naive CD4+ T cells from blood. CDR3 in amino acids: CASSTAAGTDTQYF. DNA of the CDR3: TGTGCCAGCAGTACAGCGGCCGGCACAGATACGCAGTATTTT.